The T cell receptor (beta chain) under discussion was sequenced for a study of CD8+CD57+ T cells in acquired aplastic anemia. Across the whole study: An average of roughly 3 ug of DNA was obtained from sorted CD4+ and CD8+ cells.

For CDR3 and TCR beta VDJ profiling, genomic DNA was the template used. MiXCR was run by TCRdb on the reads, yielding one entry per CDR3 protein. This sample yields more than 100,000 distinct CDR3 sequences, of which around two fifths are seen a single time; 8% to 9.5% belongs to the top ten. The CDR3 has 15 amino acids. Trimming took 4 bases from V and 7 from J; bases not matched to a gene: 7. Germline loops: CDR1 KGHDR, CDR2 SFDVKD. This clonotype was seen at least ten times. What it recognizes is unknown. Study observations and caveats: Patients and controls had in common twenty-nine CD8+ CDR3 sequences.

This receptor was identified in a human donor in good health, serving as a control. The rearrangement joins TRBV24-1 to TRBJ2-1; 9 bases line up with TRBD1. Material: sorted CD4+, CD8+, or CD8+CD57+ T cells (not recorded which) from PBMCs. CDR3 region: CATSEPGQGGNEQFF. The CDR3 DNA sequence: TGTGCCACCAGTGAGCCGGGACAGGGAGGGAATGAGCAGTTCTTC.